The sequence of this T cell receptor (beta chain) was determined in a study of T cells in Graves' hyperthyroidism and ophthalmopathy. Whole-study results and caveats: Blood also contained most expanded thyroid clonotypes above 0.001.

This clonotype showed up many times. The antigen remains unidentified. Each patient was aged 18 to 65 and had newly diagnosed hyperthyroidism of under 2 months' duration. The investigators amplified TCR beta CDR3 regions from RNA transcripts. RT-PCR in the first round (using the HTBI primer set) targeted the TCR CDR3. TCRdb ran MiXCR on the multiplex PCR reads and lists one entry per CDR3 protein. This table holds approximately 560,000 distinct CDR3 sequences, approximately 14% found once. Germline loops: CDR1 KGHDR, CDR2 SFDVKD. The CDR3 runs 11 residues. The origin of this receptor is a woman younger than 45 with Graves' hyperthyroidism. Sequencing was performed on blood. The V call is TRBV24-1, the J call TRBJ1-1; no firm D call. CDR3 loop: CAPARRSEAFF. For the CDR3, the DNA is TGTGCTCCAGCCCGGAGGTCAGAAGCTTTCTTT.